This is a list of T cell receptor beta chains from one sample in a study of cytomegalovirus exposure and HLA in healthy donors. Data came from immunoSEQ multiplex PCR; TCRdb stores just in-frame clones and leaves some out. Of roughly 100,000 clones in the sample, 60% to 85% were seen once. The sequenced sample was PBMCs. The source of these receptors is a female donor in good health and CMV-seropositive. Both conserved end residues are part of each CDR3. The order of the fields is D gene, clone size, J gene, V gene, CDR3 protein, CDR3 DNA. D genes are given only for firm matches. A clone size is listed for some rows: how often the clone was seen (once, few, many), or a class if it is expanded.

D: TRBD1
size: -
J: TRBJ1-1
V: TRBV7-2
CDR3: CASSLSGTGGLNTEAFF
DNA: TGTGCCAGCAGCTTATCCGGGACAGGGGGACTGAACACTGAAGCTTTCTTT

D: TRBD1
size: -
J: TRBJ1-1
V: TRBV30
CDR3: CAWSGAGGTEAFF
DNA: TGTGCCTGGAGTGGAGCAGGGGGGACTGAAGCTTTCTTT

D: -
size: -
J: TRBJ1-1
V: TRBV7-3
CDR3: CASSPGHFLEAFF
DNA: TGTGCCAGCAGCCCGGGACACTTCCTTGAAGCTTTCTTT

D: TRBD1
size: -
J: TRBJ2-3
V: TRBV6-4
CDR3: CASSPRTGQSDTQYF
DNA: TGTGCCAGCAGTCCCAGGACAGGGCAATCAGATACGCAGTATTTT

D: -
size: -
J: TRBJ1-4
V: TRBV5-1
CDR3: CASSLSLSATNEKLFF
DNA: TGCGCCAGCAGCTTGAGCCTTTCTGCAACTAATGAAAAACTGTTTTTT

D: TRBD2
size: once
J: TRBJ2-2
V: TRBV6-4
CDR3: CASSEGPSGSSGELFF
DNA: TGTGCCAGCAGTGAAGGTCCTAGCGGGAGTTCCGGGGAGCTGTTTTTT

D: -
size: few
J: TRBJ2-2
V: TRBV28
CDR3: CASSRLGDAGELFF
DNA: TGTGCCAGCTCAAGACTGGGAGACGCCGGGGAGCTGTTTTTT

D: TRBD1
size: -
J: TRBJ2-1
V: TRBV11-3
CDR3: CASSLALGQGYHEQFF
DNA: TGTGCCAGCAGCTTAGCACTGGGACAGGGTTACCATGAGCAGTTCTTC

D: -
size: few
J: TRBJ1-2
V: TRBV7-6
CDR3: CASSFRDGDGYTF
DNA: TGTGCCAGCAGCTTCAGGGATGGGGATGGCTACACCTTC

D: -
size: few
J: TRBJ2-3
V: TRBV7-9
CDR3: CASSLGRDTQYF
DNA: TGTGCCAGCAGCTTAGGGAGGGATACGCAGTATTTT

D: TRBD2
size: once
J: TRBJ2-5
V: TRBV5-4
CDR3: CASSIDSGGAETQYF
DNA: TGTGCCAGCAGCATCGATAGCGGGGGGGCGGAGACCCAGTACTTC

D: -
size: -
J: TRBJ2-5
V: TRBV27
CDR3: CASSPERQETQYF
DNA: TGTGCCAGCAGTCCGGAGCGGCAAGAGACCCAGTACTTC

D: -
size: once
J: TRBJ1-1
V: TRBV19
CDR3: CASSIGGTAFF
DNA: TGTGCCAGTAGTATCGGAGGGACCGCTTTCTTT

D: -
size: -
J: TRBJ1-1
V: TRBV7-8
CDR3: CASGAQASTEAFF
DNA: TGTGCCTCTGGGGCACAGGCGAGCACTGAAGCTTTCTTT

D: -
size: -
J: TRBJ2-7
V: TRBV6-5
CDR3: CASSYLDYPYEQYF
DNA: TGTGCCAGCAGTTACTTGGACTATCCGTACGAGCAGTACTTC

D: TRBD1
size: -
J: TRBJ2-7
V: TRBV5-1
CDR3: CASSLAGSGQGPYEQYF
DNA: TGCGCCAGCAGCTTGGCCGGATCGGGACAGGGCCCCTACGAGCAGTACTTC

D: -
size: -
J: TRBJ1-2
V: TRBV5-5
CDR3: CASSMEVGPLGGGYTF
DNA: TGTGCCAGCTCAATGGAGGTGGGGCCGCTTGGGGGGGGCTACACCTTC

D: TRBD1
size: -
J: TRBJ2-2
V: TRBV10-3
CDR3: CAIRDRPTGELFF
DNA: TGTGCCATCAGGGACAGGCCGACCGGGGAGCTGTTTTTT

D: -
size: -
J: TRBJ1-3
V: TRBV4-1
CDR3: CASSQGGQGNTIYF
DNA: TGCGCCAGCAGCCAAGGTGGACAGGGAAACACCATATATTTT

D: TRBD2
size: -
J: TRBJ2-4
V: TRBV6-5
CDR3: CASSDSTAGDIQYF
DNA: TGTGCCAGCAGCGACTCGACCGCGGGGGACATTCAGTACTTC

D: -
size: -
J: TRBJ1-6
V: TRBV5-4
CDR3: CASSQDSNSPLHF
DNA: TGTGCCAGCAGCCAAGACTCTAATTCACCCCTCCACTTT

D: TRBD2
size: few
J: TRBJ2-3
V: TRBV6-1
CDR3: CASSGGRASGRTSTDTQYF
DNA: TGTGCCAGCAGTGGGGGTCGGGCTAGCGGGAGGACCTCCACAGATACGCAGTATTTT

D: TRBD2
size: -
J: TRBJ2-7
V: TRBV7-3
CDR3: CASSLTSGREEQYF
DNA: TGTGCCAGCAGCTTGACTAGCGGGAGGGAAGAGCAGTACTTC

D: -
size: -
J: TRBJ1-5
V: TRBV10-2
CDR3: CASSRRFNQPQHF
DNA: TGCGCCAGCAGTAGGCGGTTCAATCAGCCCCAGCATTTT

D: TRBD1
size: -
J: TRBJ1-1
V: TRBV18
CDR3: CASSPRGQGNTEAFF
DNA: TGTGCCAGCTCACCAAGAGGACAGGGGAACACTGAAGCTTTCTTT

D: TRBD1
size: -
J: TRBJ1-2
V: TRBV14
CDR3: CASSQEFPGQGNGYTF
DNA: TGTGCCAGCAGCCAAGAGTTCCCGGGACAGGGTAATGGCTACACCTTC

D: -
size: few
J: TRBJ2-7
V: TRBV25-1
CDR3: CASSEYKTVSSYEQYF
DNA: TGTGCCAGCAGTGAATATAAGACAGTGAGCTCCTACGAGCAGTACTTC

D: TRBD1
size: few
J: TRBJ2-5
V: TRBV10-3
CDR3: CAIRSGGMETQYF
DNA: TGTGCCATCCGTTCAGGGGGCATGGAGACCCAGTACTTC

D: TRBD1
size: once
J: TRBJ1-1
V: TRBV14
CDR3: CASSQAGGGYTEAFF
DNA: TGTGCCAGCAGCCAAGCAGGGGGTGGGTACACTGAAGCTTTCTTT

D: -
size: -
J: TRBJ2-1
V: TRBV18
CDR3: CASSPIADNNEQFF
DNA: TGTGCCAGCTCACCAATAGCGGACAACAATGAGCAGTTCTTC

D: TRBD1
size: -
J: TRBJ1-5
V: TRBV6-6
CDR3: CASRATTTGPNQPQHF
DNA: TGTGCCAGCAGAGCCACGACGACAGGGCCTAATCAGCCCCAGCATTTT

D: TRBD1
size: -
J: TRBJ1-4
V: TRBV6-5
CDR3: CASSSLYRGANEKLFF
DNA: TGTGCCAGCAGTTCACTTTACAGGGGAGCTAATGAAAAACTGTTTTTT

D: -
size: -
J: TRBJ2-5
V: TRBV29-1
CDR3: CSVEDPARRETQYF
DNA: TGCAGCGTTGAAGATCCCGCTAGGAGGGAGACCCAGTACTTC

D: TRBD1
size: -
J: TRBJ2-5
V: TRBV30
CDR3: CAWTPGQGIGETQYF
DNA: TGTGCCTGGACCCCGGGACAGGGGATAGGAGAGACCCAGTACTTC

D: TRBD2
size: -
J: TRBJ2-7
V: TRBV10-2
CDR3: CASSASGSEQYF
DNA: TGCGCCAGCAGCGCTAGCGGGAGTGAGCAGTACTTC

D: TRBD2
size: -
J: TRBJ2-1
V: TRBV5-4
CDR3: CASSSGLAGPTDEQFF
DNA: TGTGCCAGCAGCTCGGGACTAGCGGGCCCGACCGATGAGCAGTTCTTC

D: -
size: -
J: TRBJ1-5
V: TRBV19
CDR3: CASSPAGRGINQPQHF
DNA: TGTGCCAGTAGCCCTGCCGGGAGAGGCATCAATCAGCCCCAGCATTTT

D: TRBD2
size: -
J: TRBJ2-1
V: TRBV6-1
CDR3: CASSGLTSGREDKQFF
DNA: TGTGCCAGCAGTGGACTAACTAGCGGGAGGGAAGACAAGCAGTTCTTC

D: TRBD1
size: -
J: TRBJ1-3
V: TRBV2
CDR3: CASSPVDRVRGNTIYF
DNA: TGTGCCAGCAGTCCCGTGGACAGGGTGAGAGGTAACACCATATATTTT

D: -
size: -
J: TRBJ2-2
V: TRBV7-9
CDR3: CASSSWWDTPPRELFF
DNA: TGTGCCAGCAGCTCGTGGTGGGACACCCCTCCCCGGGAGCTGTTTTTT

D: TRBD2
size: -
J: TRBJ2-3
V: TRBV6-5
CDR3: CASSYSRAGEDTQYF
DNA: TGTGCCAGCAGTTACTCGCGGGCGGGAGAAGATACGCAGTATTTT

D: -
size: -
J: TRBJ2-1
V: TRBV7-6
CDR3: CASSPRGMSYNEQFF
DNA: TGTGCCAGCAGCCCCAGAGGAATGTCCTACAATGAGCAGTTCTTC

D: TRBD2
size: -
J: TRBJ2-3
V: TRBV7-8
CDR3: CASSLGTSGQDTQYF
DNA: TGTGCCAGCAGCTTAGGGACTAGCGGCCAAGATACGCAGTATTTT

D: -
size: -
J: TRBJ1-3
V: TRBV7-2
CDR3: CASSSRTAGGNTIYF
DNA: TGTGCCAGCAGCTCCAGGACAGCGGGGGGAAACACCATATATTTT